These 11 T cell receptor beta chains originate from one sample sequenced in a study of blood T cell repertoires in COVID-19. Generated by immunoSEQ multiplex PCR, the TCRdb table keeps only in-frame clones and is missing some. The sample holds under 80,000 clones, around 86% seen once. The sequenced material came from peripheral blood. The source of these receptors is a human donor in a cohort sampled during active COVID-19.

The chain joins TRBV5-1 to TRBJ2-5; 8 positions match TRBD1. CDR3 length: 16 residues. The trim removed 4 bases at V and 4 bases at J, leaving 12 bases unmatched. The germline V gene has CDR1 SGHRS and CDR2 YFSETQ. CDR3 amino acids: CASSPAYRTGRETQYF. The CDR3 bases are TGCGCCAGCAGCCCCGCTTACAGGACAGGGAGAGAGACCCAGTACTTC.

This CDR3 is CASSRGRGPEAFF. DNA for the CDR3: TGCGCCAGCAGCCGGGGCAGGGGACCTGAAGCTTTCTTT. The chain is built from TRBV5-1 and TRBJ1-1, with D tentatively TRBD1 (6 bases). The CDR3 has 13 amino acids. CDR1 SGHRS and CDR2 YFSETQ come from the germline V gene. V was shortened by 4 bases and J by 6 bases, with 13 bases between the two germline ends. The variable domain in full, completed from reference TRBV5-1 and TRBJ1-1, reads KAGVTQTPRYLIKTRGQQVTLSCSPISGHRSVSWYQQTPGQGLQFLFEYFSETQRNKGNFPGRFSGRQFSNSRSEMNVSTLELGDSALYLCASSRGRGPEAFFGQGTRLTVV.

This clone was observed once. The rearrangement joins TRBV5-8 to TRBJ2-7; TRBD2 is a possible D gene (5 bases). The germline V and J ends were trimmed by 0 bases and 7 bases, with 5 bases remaining between them. Germline V gene lookup returns CDR1 SGHTS and CDR2 YDEGEE. This CDR3 has 11 amino acids. CDR3 coding DNA: TGTGCCAGCAGCTTGGCGGGGGAGCAGTACTTC. Its translation is CASSLAGEQYF.

The V call is TRBV9, the J call TRBJ2-1; possible D gene TRBD2, 6 bases. This CDR3 region has 14 residues. CDR1 and CDR2 (germline): SGDLS, YYNGEE. V was cut by 7 bases and J by 1 base, with 12 bases left in between. CDR3 sequence (DNA): TGTGCCAGCGGAGGGGACTGGTCCTACAATGAGCAGTTCTTC. This gives the protein CASGGDWSYNEQFF.

This chain links TRBV6-5 with TRBJ2-1, with TRBD2 matching over 8 bases. Germline V CDR1 and CDR2: MNHEY, SVGAGI. V was pared by 2 bases and J by 5 bases, with 2 bases of the junction left unmatched. The CDR3 has 14 amino acids. CDR3: CASSYPGLDNEQFF. As DNA, the CDR3 is TGTGCCAGCAGTTACCCGGGACTAGACAATGAGCAGTTCTTC.

This clone was seen only a few times. The gene calls are TRBV6-5 and TRBJ2-1; 8 bases agree with TRBD1. This CDR3 contains 15 residues. V dropped 0 bases and J dropped 7; count of bases not matched to a gene: 5. From germline, CDR1 is MNHEY and CDR2 SVGAGI. This CDR3 is CASSYSGQEGNEQFF. The CDR3, as DNA: TGTGCCAGCAGTTACTCGGGACAGGAGGGGAATGAGCAGTTCTTC.

This rearrangement joins TRBV10-3 to TRBJ1-3; D gene unclear. The germline V gene has CDR1 ENHRY and CDR2 SYGVKD. The CDR3 consists of 12 residues. V dropped 2 bases and J dropped 8 bases, with 7 bases sitting between them. CDR3 in DNA: TGTGCCATCAGTGAGGAAGGAGACACCATATATTTT. This encodes CAISEEGDTIYF.

This chain uses TRBV18 with TRBJ2-5; D is possibly TRBD1 (6 bases). The V gene lost 5 bases and the J gene lost 1 base, with 11 bases spanning the gap. This CDR3 has 14 residues. Germline lookup yields CDR1 KGHSH and CDR2 LQKENI. The CDR3, as DNA: TGTGCCAGCTCAAGGGGGTGGGTCCAAGAGACCCAGTACTTC. Translating it yields CASSRGWVQETQYF.

J is TRBJ1-5 and V is TRBV19; D possibly corresponds to TRBD1 (6 bases). This CDR3 contains 14 residues. Germline V gene sequence: CDR1 LNHDA, CDR2 SQIVND (reference sequence). Deletions cut 7 bases from V and 2 bases from J, with 12 bases between. The chain's CDR3 is CASKQGSGNQPQHF. The CDR3 DNA reads as TGTGCCAGTAAACAGGGCAGCGGCAATCAGCCCCAGCATTTT.

The chain couples TRBV7-9 to TRBJ1-2; D is unclear. The CDR3 has 16 amino acids. CDR1 SEHNR and CDR2 FQNEAQ come from the germline V gene (reference sequence). V dropped 2 bases and J dropped 4 bases, with 17 bases sitting between them. CDR3 amino acids: CASSLSTTHVSYGYTF. CDR3 nucleotides: TGTGCCAGCAGCTTATCGACTACCCACGTATCCTATGGCTACACCTTC.

V usage is TRBV6-5 and J usage is TRBJ2-3; 7 bases map to TRBD1. There are 14 residues in the CDR3. Trimming removed 8 bases from V and 4 bases from J; junction bases left unmatched: 9. Germline loops: CDR1 MNHEY, CDR2 SVGAGI. The CDR3 sequence is CASHRGPRADTQYF. The CDR3 nucleotides are TGTGCCAGCCATAGGGGGCCGAGGGCAGATACGCAGTATTTT.